This T cell receptor beta chain appears in the sequencing data of a study of OX40 agonist ivuxolimab in advanced cancers. The germline CDR1 and CDR2 sequences are SGHTA and FQGNSA. The CDR3 extends over 15 amino acids. The V and J ends lost 4 bases and 1 base, in that order; junction bases with no gene match: 7. The data were produced by immunoSEQ multiplex PCR, yet TCRdb's version contains in-frame clones alone and is incomplete. The sample consists of 25,000 to 30,000 clones, 70% to 90% of them appearing once. The chain uses TRBV7-2 and TRBJ2-7; 7 positions agree with TRBD2. This TCR derives from an adult with an advanced solid tumor such as melanoma, head and neck, liver or kidney cancer. Sequencing was performed on CD4+ or CD8+ T cells sorted from blood, taken in a trial of the OX40 agonist ivuxolimab. The CDR3 protein is CASSYFWGGSYEQYF. In DNA, the CDR3 is TGTGCCAGCAGCTACTTCTGGGGGGGATCCTACGAGCAGTACTTC. The full variable domain, in which reference TRBV7-2 and TRBJ2-7 provide the parts outside the CDR3, is GAGVSQSPSNKVTEKGKDVELRCDPISGHTALYWYRQSLGQGLEFLIYFQGNSAPDKSGLPSDRFSAERTGGSVSTLTIQRTQQEDSAVYLCASSYFWGGSYEQYFGPGTRLTVT.